A single sample is the source of the 32 T cell receptor beta chains below, sequenced in a study of blood T cell repertoires in COVID-19. Profiled with immunoSEQ multiplex PCR; TCRdb holds only in-frame clones, not every one. The data contain about 170,000 clones, roughly 84% of them singletons. Sequencing used peripheral blood. The receptor set was obtained from a man between 18 and 35 years old with active or convalescent COVID-19.

The J gene is TRBJ2-2, the V gene TRBV28, with a weak D call TRBD2 (6 bases). The V gene's germline CDR1 is MDHEN and CDR2 SYDVKM. The ends were cut back, 2 bases at V and 0 bases at J, with 13 bases in the middle. The CDR3 totals 17 residues. CDR3 sequence reads: CASSLSLARANTGELFF. CDR3 nucleotide sequence: TGTGCCAGCAGTTTAAGCCTAGCGCGCGCGAACACCGGGGAGCTGTTTTTT.

The chain links TRBV27 to TRBJ2-1; 8 nucleotides match TRBD1. The CDR3 extends over 17 amino acids. Trimming at V came to 1 base and at J to 5 bases, leaving 10 bases not matched to a gene. Looked up from germline, CDR1 is MNHEY and CDR2 is SMNVEV (reference sequence). CDR3 bases: TGTGCCAGCAGTTTATATACCCCGACAGGGGCGGACAATGAGCAGTTCTTC. Translating it yields CASSLYTPTGADNEQFF.

V gene TRBV10-2 combines with J gene TRBJ2-7; 7 nucleotides align to TRBD1. This CDR3 has 15 residues. The V and J ends lost 3 bases and 2 bases, in that order; junction bases with no gene match: 7. Germline V gene sequence: CDR1 WSHSY, CDR2 SAAADI. CDR3 sequence: CASSDQDRSPYEQYF. The CDR3 DNA reads as TGCGCCAGCAGTGATCAGGACAGGAGCCCCTACGAGCAGTACTTC.

The chain uses TRBV9 and TRBJ1-6, with D possibly being TRBD1 (6 bases). This CDR3 region has 14 residues. Between the trimmed V and J ends, which lost 1 base and 7 bases, there was a span of 9 bases. Germline CDR1 is SGDLS and CDR2 is YYNGEE. The CDR3 nucleotides are TGTGCCAGCAGCGTATGGCAGGGGAATTCACCCCTCCACTTT. Protein product: CASSVWQGNSPLHF.

The table lists this clone with many counts. The rearrangement uses TRBV19 and TRBJ1-6, with 7 bases aligning to TRBD1. The CDR3 spans 15 residues. Germline CDR1 reads LNHDA; CDR2 reads SQIVND (reference sequence). Germline trimming cut 1 base from V and 5 bases from J; bases unmatched to any gene: 2. CDR3 sequence reads: CASSIAGGNNSPLHF. CDR3 sequence (DNA): TGTGCCAGTAGTATAGCAGGGGGAAATAATTCACCCCTCCACTTT. Combining the CDR3 with reference TRBV19 and TRBJ1-6 gives the whole variable domain DGGITQSPKYLFRKEGQNVTLSCEQNLNHDAMYWYRQDPGQGLRLIYYSQIVNDFQKGDIAEGYSVSREKKESFPLTVTSAQKNPTAFYLCASSIAGGNNSPLHFGNGTRLTVT.

The chain joins TRBV5-6 to TRBJ1-2; 8 bases line up with TRBD1. Germline loops: CDR1 SGHDT, CDR2 YYEEEE. After removal of 4 bases from V and 7 bases from J, the junction contained 12 bases not matched to a gene. The CDR3 extends over 15 amino acids. The CDR3 reads CASSPGGPGGLGYTF. CDR3 bases: TGTGCCAGCAGCCCCGGGGGGCCAGGGGGCCTTGGCTACACCTTC.

This clone was recorded a few times. The chain has TRBV9 and TRBJ2-2; TRBD1 might be the D (6 bases). The CDR3 sequence is 14 residues long. Per the germline V gene, CDR1 is SGDLS and CDR2 is YYNGEE. Deletions cut 6 bases from V and 5 bases from J, with 14 bases between. The CDR3 nucleotides are TGTGCCAGCACGCGGACAGCCGGTACCGGGGAGCTGTTTTTT. This codes for CASTRTAGTGELFF.

This clone was recorded only once. The V gene is TRBV5-4, the J gene TRBJ2-3; weak D call: TRBD2 (7 bases). Germline V lookup: CDR1 SGHNT, CDR2 YYREEE (reference sequence). The CDR3 is 15 amino acids. The ends were cut back, 2 bases at V and 4 bases at J, with 14 bases in the middle. The CDR3 loop reads CASSFGGGASDTQYF. DNA for the CDR3: TGTGCCAGCAGCTTCGGCGGGGGCGCGTCAGATACGCAGTATTTT.

CDR3 loop: CASSQAQAYNEQFF. The DNA for the CDR3 is TGTGCCAGCAGCCAAGCGCAGGCCTACAATGAGCAGTTCTTC. V usage is TRBV3-1 (or the pseudogene TRBV3-2) and J usage is TRBJ2-1; no clear D. The CDR3 contains 14 residues. CDR1 and CDR2 (germline): LGHDT, YNNKEL (reference sequence). Trimming removed 1 base from V and 2 bases from J, with 6 bases in between.

The chain couples TRBV9 to TRBJ1-6; 7 bases are shared with TRBD1. CDR1 SGDLS and CDR2 YYNGEE come from the germline V gene. Trimming at V came to 2 bases and at J to 5 bases, leaving 4 bases not matched to a gene. This CDR3 is built from 15 residues. CDR3 amino acids: CASSVETGNNSPLHF. Written as DNA, the CDR3 is TGTGCCAGCAGCGTCGAGACAGGGAATAATTCACCCCTCCACTTT.

The V and J genes are TRBV5-6 and TRBJ2-1; TRBD1 matches 8 bases. Germline assignment: CDR1 SGHDT and CDR2 YYEEEE. CDR3 length: 15 amino acids. V lost 6 bases and J lost 5; bases outside the gene matches: 10. The CDR3 spells CASIRDRGINNEQFF. The CDR3 coding sequence is TGTGCCAGCATCCGAGACAGGGGAATCAACAATGAGCAGTTCTTC.

The chain joins TRBV18 to TRBJ2-7; TRBD1 agrees at 9 bases. This CDR3 is built from 16 residues. V was clipped by 2 bases and J by 3 bases; unmatched bases: 8. The germline V gene has CDR1 KGHSH and CDR2 LQKENI. In nucleotides, the CDR3 is TGTGCCAGCTCACCATCGGTATCGGGACAGGGCTACGAGCAGTACTTC. It is translated as CASSPSVSGQGYEQYF.

The chain combines TRBV15 with TRBJ1-3, with D perhaps matching TRBD1 (5 bases). Germline V lookup: CDR1 LNHNV, CDR2 YYDKDF (reference sequence). There are 15 residues in the CDR3. Trimming took off 4 bases at V and 4 bases at J, with 14 bases between the two ends. The DNA of the CDR3 is TGTGCCACCAGCAAGACCCGACAGTCCGGAAACACCATATATTTT. Its protein is CATSKTRQSGNTIYF.

The V gene is TRBV4-3, the J gene TRBJ2-6, with D unclear. Trimming shortened V by 0 bases and J by 0 bases, and 12 bases separated the two germline ends. This CDR3 has 18 residues. CDR1 and CDR2 (germline): LGHNA, YSLEER. The CDR3 loop is CASSQDWQVISGANVLTF. Here the CDR3 DNA reads TGCGCCAGCAGCCAAGATTGGCAGGTAATCTCTGGGGCCAACGTCCTGACTTTC.

This clone was counted a few times. The chain uses TRBV6-4 and TRBJ1-1; 7 bases fit TRBD1. The trim removed 6 bases at V and 0 bases at J, leaving 10 bases unmatched. The CDR3 contains 16 residues. Germline values: CDR1 MRHNA, CDR2 SNTAGT. CDR3 sequence reads: CASRRTGNGVNTEAFF. The CDR3, as DNA: TGTGCCAGCAGGAGGACAGGTAATGGCGTGAACACTGAAGCTTTCTTT.

This chain connects TRBV2 to TRBJ2-1; 15 bases match TRBD2. Trimming cost V 7 bases and J 3 bases; bases outside gene matches: 7. Germline V gene sequence: CDR1 SNHLY, CDR2 FYNNEI. The CDR3 has 17 amino acids. In DNA, the CDR3 is TGTGCCAGCACAGGACTAGCGGGGGGGCCGAGCTACAATGAGCAGTTCTTC. It translates to CASTGLAGGPSYNEQFF.

This clone has only a few counts. The chain uses TRBV5-4 and TRBJ2-4; weak D call: TRBD1 (6 bases). V dropped 2 bases and J dropped 0 bases, with 12 bases sitting between them. Per the germline V gene, CDR1 is SGHNT and CDR2 is YYREEE (reference sequence). The CDR3 is made up of 16 amino acids. CDR3 sequence reads: CASSLRTVSAKNIQYF. The CDR3 DNA sequence: TGTGCCAGCAGCTTAAGGACAGTATCAGCCAAAAACATTCAGTACTTC. Full variable domain (remainder filled in from reference TRBV5-4 and TRBJ2-4): ETGVTQSPTHLIKTRGQQVTLRCSSQSGHNTVSWYQQALGQGPQFIFQYYREEENGRGNFPPRFSGLQFPNYSSELNVNALELDDSALYLCASSLRTVSAKNIQYFGAGTRLSVL.

This rearrangement joins TRBV2 to TRBJ1-6; D might be TRBD1 (5 bases). Trimming removed 4 bases at V and 8 bases at J, with 15 bases between. CDR1 is SNHLY and CDR2 is FYNNEI in the germline V gene. The length of the CDR3 is 15 residues. As DNA, the CDR3 is TGTGCCAGCAGTGTAAAGGGCCGGGGGGATTCACCCCTCCACTTT. As protein: CASSVKGRGDSPLHF.

This clone was found a few times. J is TRBJ1-1 and V is TRBV3-1 (or the pseudogene TRBV3-2); D may be TRBD1 (6 bases). Germline-derived CDR1 and CDR2 are LGHDT and YNNKEL (reference sequence). The V end was cut by 1 base, the J end by 8 bases, with 8 bases between. CDR3 size: 12 residues. The CDR3 is CASSQVDREAFF. The CDR3 region has the DNA TGTGCCAGCAGCCAAGTTGACAGGGAAGCTTTCTTT.

The chain joins TRBV6-5 to TRBJ2-3, with D perhaps matching TRBD2 (6 bases). Germline CDR1 is MNHEY and CDR2 is SVGAGI. The CDR3 length is 15 residues. The V end lost 4 bases, the J end lost 2 bases, and 13 bases lay between the germline ends. The CDR3 DNA follows: TGTGCCAGCAGTTCGCCGGGACTCCTCACAGATACGCAGTATTTT. This translates into CASSSPGLLTDTQYF.

This chain links TRBV2 with TRBJ1-2; D is unresolved. The V end lost 2 bases, the J end lost 8 bases, and 12 bases lay between the germline ends. The germline V gene encodes CDR1 SNHLY and CDR2 FYNNEI. CDR3 length: 13 residues. The CDR3 loop reads CASSELRASGYTF. In DNA, the CDR3 is TGTGCCAGCAGTGAACTGAGGGCGTCCGGCTACACCTTC. The full variable domain, rest sourced from reference TRBV2 and TRBJ1-2, is EPEVTQTPSHQVTQMGQEVILRCVPISNHLYFYWYRQILGQKVEFLVSFYNNEISEKSEIFDDQFSVERPDGSNFTLKIRSTKLEDSAMYFCASSELRASGYTFGSGTRLTVV.

In its sample, this clone was seen once. The chain recombines TRBV10-1 with TRBJ2-7; TRBD2 matches 8 bases. Germline-derived CDR1 and CDR2 are WNHNN and SYGVQD (reference sequence). The CDR3 covers 15 residues. V lost 7 bases to trimming and J lost 2 bases; unmatched junction nucleotides: 10. The chain's CDR3 is CASTPLAALPYEQYF. The CDR3 DNA sequence: TGCGCCAGCACCCCACTAGCGGCCTTACCCTACGAGCAGTACTTC.

This clone was seen a single time. Germline is not matched at one junction end, which may reflect a read error. V usage is TRBV7-7 and J usage is TRBJ2-1; 7 positions agree with TRBD2. The CDR3 contains 14 residues. Germline lookup yields CDR1 SSHAT and CDR2 FNYEAQ (reference sequence). CDR3 sequence (DNA): TGTGCTAGCAGCTCGGGACTAAAACACAATGAGCAGTTCTTC. This codes for CASSSGLKHNEQFF.

This chain connects TRBV9 to TRBJ1-3; 7 nucleotides line up with TRBD1. With 1 base clipped from V and 3 bases from J, the junction kept 1 base outside the gene matches. The CDR3 has 14 residues. Germline CDR1 is SGDLS and CDR2 is YYNGEE. CDR3 sequence (DNA): TGTGCCAGCAGCGTACAGGGGGATGGAAACACCATATATTTT. Amino acids: CASSVQGDGNTIYF.

The chain uses TRBV10-3 and TRBJ2-7; TRBD2 agrees at 16 bases. V was clipped by 6 bases and J by 5 bases; unmatched bases: 4. CDR1 is ENHRY and CDR2 is SYGVKD in the germline V gene. The CDR3 covers 15 residues. The CDR3 sequence is CAISPGTSGRDEQYF. For the CDR3, the DNA is TGTGCCATCAGCCCAGGGACTAGCGGGAGGGACGAGCAGTACTTC.

The CDR3: CASSLHSMRSNQPQHF. CDR3 in DNA: TGTGCCAGCAGTTTGCACAGTATGAGAAGCAATCAGCCCCAGCATTTT. J is TRBJ1-5 and V is TRBV28; unclear D gene. Looked up from germline, CDR1 is MDHEN and CDR2 is SYDVKM. This CDR3 has 16 residues. Trimming stripped 3 bases from V and 1 base from J, with 13 bases between.

CDR3 in amino acids: CASSFAGTTTEAFF. CDR3 in DNA: TGCGCCAGCAGCTTCGCCGGGACAACCACTGAAGCTTTCTTT. The V gene is TRBV5-1, the J gene TRBJ1-1; weak D call: TRBD1 (6 bases). CDR1 and CDR2 from the germline V gene are SGHRS and YFSETQ. V lost 2 bases, J lost 4 bases, and 12 bases lay in between. This CDR3 has 14 residues.

The genes are TRBV18 and TRBJ2-2; tentative D call: TRBD1 (6 bases). Trimming took off 0 bases at V and 4 bases at J, with 15 bases between the two ends. Germline assignment: CDR1 KGHSH and CDR2 LQKENI. The CDR3 has 17 amino acids. CDR3 protein: CASSPPEAGVATGELFF. Written as DNA, the CDR3 is TGTGCCAGCTCACCACCGGAGGCAGGGGTCGCCACCGGGGAGCTGTTTTTT.

CDR3 protein: CASNQRGYNEQFF. The CDR3 DNA follows: TGTGCCAGTAACCAGCGGGGCTACAATGAGCAGTTCTTC. The rearrangement uses TRBV19 and TRBJ2-1; 7 bases match TRBD2. Looked up from germline, CDR1 is LNHDA and CDR2 is SQIVND (reference sequence). The CDR3 totals 13 residues. J gave up 3 bases and V 7 bases, and 3 bases lay outside the gene matches.

V and J are TRBV2 and TRBJ1-1, with 7 bases lining up with TRBD1. V was clipped by 6 bases and J by 3 bases; unmatched bases: 7. Germline lookup yields CDR1 SNHLY and CDR2 FYNNEI. The CDR3 is 14 residues long. The CDR3 protein is CASRGTVWDTEAFF. Written as DNA, the CDR3 is TGTGCCAGCAGGGGGACAGTATGGGACACTGAAGCTTTCTTT.

This sequence joins TRBV6-6 and TRBJ2-1, with 9 bases matching TRBD2. Germline V gives CDR1 MNHNY, CDR2 SVGAGI (reference sequence). With 7 bases clipped from V and 4 bases from J, the junction kept 8 bases outside the gene matches. CDR3 size: 15 residues. CDR3 coding DNA: TGTGCCAGCACCAGCCGAGCGGGGGGTTACAATGAGCAGTTCTTC. This codes for CASTSRAGGYNEQFF.

The chain couples TRBV12-3 or TRBV12-4 to TRBJ2-5, with D possibly matching TRBD2 (5 bases). The CDR3 is 13 residues long. V dropped 0 bases and J dropped 3 bases, with 5 bases sitting between them. The CDR3 is CASSLASEETQYF. As DNA, the CDR3 is TGTGCCAGCAGTTTAGCTAGCGAAGAGACCCAGTACTTC.